This T cell receptor (beta chain) comes out of a study of Ad26.COV2.S vaccination and SARS-CoV-2 variants. For the study at large: The vaccine Ad26.COV2.S was put into the muscle once, or twice with 56 days between.

The protocol was immunoSEQ multiplex PCR, while the TCRdb copy is restricted to in-frame clones and leaves out a portion. The sample lists 250,000 to 300,000 clones, around 87% occurring once. CDR3 length: 14 residues. The V and J ends lost 6 bases and 6 bases, in that order; junction bases with no gene match: 7. Per germline, CDR1 MNHEY and CDR2 SVGAGI. Treatment: 19 received Ad26.COV2.S at low or high dose, single or two shots; about 5 received placebo; per-sample allocation not given. Sampling happened 63 days after the first vaccine or placebo injection. The material was peripheral blood, obtained in a trial of Ad26.COV2.S vaccine versus placebo. The source is a person between 18 and 59 years old who received the Ad26.COV2.S COVID-19 vaccine or a placebo. This rearrangement joins TRBV6-5 to TRBJ1-2; 10 bases match TRBD1. As DNA, the CDR3 is TGTGCCAGCAGAGAGACCGGGACAGGGGATGGCTACACCTTC. It codes for CASRETGTGDGYTF.